This TCR beta chain was identified in a study of cytomegalovirus exposure and HLA in healthy donors. Across the whole study: Out of about 170 million T cells, an earlier analysis found over 90 million unique TCR beta sequences in total. Unique TCRs numbering 75 million to 95 million, obtained from HLA-typed donors, made up an early data release. The study placed around 80% of its 398 genotyped donors in the Caucasian-associated ancestry cluster.

The study ran its PCR with 60 Vbeta and 13 Jbeta primers. Assay used: immunoSEQ multiplex PCR; TCRdb lists only in-frame clones, some missing. This repertoire shows roughly 170,000 clones, around 81% found once; its top ten account for about 2.2%. Germline assignment: CDR1 SGHNT and CDR2 YYREEE (reference sequence). The CDR3 spans 18 residues. V was pared by 3 bases and J by 0 bases, with 11 bases of the junction left unmatched. The sequenced material came from PBMCs. The TCR comes from a woman in her twenties or thirties in good health and CMV-seronegative. The J gene is TRBJ2-2, the V gene TRBV5-4; 7 positions agree with TRBD1. The CDR3 is CASSSQGVRTANTGELFF. CDR3 nucleotide sequence: TGTGCCAGCAGCTCCCAGGGGGTGCGCACCGCGAACACCGGGGAGCTGTTTTTT.